The subject of this entry is one T cell receptor (beta chain). The antigen is unknown. This entry comes from a study of regulatory dendritic cells for organ transplantation. Study results and caveats: Regulatory dendritic cells appeared to expand memory CD8+ clones less than mature ones. Resting memory CD8+ T cells held the most alloreactive clonotypes. Naive CD4+ and CD8+ repertoires were highly diverse; memory CD8+ was most oligoclonal.

The CDR3 consists of 15 residues. V was pared by 0 bases and J by 0 bases, with 9 bases between. CDR1 is GTSNPN, CDR2 SVGIG, per germline (reference sequence). Sequenced by immunoSEQ multiplex PCR; TCRdb stores in-frame clones only, minus some. The sample includes 34,000 or so clones, roughly nine tenths of them seen just once. Specimen: naive CD4+ T cells from blood. As for subset: CD45RA+ naive T cells. This receptor was taken from a human donor in good health. This rearrangement joins TRBV30 to TRBJ2-1; D gene ambiguous. The DNA of the CDR3 is TGTGCCTGGAGTGTACGCGGAAGCTCCTACAATGAGCAGTTCTTC. Translation: CAWSVRGSSYNEQFF.